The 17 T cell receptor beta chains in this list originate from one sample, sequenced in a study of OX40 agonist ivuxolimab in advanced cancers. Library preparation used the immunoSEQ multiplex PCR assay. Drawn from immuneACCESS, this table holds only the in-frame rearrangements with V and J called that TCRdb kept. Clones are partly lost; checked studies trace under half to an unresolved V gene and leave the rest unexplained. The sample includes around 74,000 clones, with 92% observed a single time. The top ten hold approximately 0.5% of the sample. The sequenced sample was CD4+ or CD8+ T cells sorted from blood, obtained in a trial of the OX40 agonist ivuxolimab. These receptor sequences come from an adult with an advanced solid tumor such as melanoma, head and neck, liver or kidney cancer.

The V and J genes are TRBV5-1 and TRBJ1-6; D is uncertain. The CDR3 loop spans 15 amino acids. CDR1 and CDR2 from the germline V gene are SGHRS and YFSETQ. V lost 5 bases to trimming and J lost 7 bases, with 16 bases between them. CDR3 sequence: CASRTPGVENSPLHF. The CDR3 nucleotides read TGCGCCAGCAGAACCCCTGGGGTAGAGAATTCACCCCTCCACTTT.

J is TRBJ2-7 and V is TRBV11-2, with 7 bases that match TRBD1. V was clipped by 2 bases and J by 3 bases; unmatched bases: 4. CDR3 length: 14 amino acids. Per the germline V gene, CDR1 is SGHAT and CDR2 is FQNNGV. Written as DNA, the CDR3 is TGTGCCAGCAGCTTAAGGGGGCGATTCTACGAGCAGTACTTC. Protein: CASSLRGRFYEQYF.

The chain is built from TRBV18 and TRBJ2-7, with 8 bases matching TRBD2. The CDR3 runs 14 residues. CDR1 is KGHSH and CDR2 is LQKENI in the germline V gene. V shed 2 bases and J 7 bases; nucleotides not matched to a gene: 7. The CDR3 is CASSPMGGRREQYF. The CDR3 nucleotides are TGTGCCAGCTCACCAATGGGCGGGAGGAGAGAGCAGTACTTC.

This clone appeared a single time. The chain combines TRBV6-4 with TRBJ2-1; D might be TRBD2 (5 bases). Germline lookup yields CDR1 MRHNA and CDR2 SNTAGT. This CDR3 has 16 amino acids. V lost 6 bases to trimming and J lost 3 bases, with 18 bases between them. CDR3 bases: TGTGCCAGCAGGCAGATCCGAAGGAGGAACTACAATGAGCAGTTCTTC. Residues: CASRQIRRRNYNEQFF.

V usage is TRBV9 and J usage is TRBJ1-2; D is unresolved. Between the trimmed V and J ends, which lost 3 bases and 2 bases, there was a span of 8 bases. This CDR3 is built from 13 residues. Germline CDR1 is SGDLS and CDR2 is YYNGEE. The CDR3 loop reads CASSARTNYGYTF. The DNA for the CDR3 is TGTGCCAGCAGCGCACGAACGAACTATGGCTACACCTTC.

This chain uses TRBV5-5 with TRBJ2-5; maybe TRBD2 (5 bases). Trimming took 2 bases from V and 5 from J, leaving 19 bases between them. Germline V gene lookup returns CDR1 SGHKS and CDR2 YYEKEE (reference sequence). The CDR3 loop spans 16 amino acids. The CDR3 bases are TGTGCCAGCAGCTTAGGGCCAAGGCTAGCCCACGAGACCCAGTACTTC. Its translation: CASSLGPRLAHETQYF.

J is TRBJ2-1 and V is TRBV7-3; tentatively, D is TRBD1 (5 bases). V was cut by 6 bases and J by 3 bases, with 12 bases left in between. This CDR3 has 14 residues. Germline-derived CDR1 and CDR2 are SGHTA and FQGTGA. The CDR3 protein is CASRPTGNYNEQFF. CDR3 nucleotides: TGTGCCAGCAGGCCCACAGGAAACTACAATGAGCAGTTCTTC.

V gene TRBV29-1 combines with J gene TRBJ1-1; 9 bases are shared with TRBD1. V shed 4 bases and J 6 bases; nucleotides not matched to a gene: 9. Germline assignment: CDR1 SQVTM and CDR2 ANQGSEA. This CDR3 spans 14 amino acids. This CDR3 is CSVVGDRGSPEAFF. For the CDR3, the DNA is TGCAGCGTTGTTGGTGACAGGGGGTCGCCTGAAGCTTTCTTT. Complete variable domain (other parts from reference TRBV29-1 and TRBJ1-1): SAVISQKPSRDICQRGTSLTIQCQVDSQVTMMFWYRQQPGQSLTLIATANQGSEATYESGFVIDKFPISRPNLTFSTLTVSNMSPEDSSIYLCSVVGDRGSPEAFFGQGTRLTVV.

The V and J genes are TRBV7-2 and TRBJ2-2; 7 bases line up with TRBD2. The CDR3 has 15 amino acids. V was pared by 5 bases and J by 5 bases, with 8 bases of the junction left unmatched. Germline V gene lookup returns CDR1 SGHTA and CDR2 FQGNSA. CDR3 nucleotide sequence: TGTGCCAGCAGCATGCTGGCGGGAGATACCGGGGAGCTGTTTTTT. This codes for CASSMLAGDTGELFF.

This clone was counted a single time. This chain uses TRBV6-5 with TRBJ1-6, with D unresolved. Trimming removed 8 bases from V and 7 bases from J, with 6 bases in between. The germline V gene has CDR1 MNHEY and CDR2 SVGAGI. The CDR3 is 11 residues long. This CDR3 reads CASEANSPLHF. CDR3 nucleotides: TGTGCCAGCGAGGCGAATTCACCCCTCCACTTT.

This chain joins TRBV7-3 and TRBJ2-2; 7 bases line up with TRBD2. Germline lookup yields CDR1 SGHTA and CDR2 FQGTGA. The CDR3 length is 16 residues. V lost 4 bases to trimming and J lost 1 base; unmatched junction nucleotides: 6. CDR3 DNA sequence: TGTGCCAGCAGCTCCTCTAGCGGAGTGAACACCGGGGAGCTGTTTTTT. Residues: CASSSSSGVNTGELFF.

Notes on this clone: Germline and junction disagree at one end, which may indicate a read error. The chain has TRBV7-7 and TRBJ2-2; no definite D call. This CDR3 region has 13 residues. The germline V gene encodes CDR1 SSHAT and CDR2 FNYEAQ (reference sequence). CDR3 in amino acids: CASSFSSTGELFF. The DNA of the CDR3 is TGTGCTAGCAGCTTCTCCTCGACCGGGGAGCTGTTTTTT.

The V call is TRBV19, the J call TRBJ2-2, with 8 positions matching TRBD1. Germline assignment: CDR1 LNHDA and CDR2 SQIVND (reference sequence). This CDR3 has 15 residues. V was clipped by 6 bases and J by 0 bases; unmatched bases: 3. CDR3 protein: CASRAQGANTGELFF. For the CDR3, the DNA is TGTGCCAGTAGGGCACAGGGGGCGAACACCGGGGAGCTGTTTTTT.

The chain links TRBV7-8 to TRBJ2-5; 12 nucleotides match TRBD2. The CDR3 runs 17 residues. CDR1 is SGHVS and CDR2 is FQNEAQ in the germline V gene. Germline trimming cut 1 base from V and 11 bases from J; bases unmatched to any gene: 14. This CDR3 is CASSLEPGLAGLGEQYF. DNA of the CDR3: TGTGCCAGCAGCTTAGAACCCGGACTAGCGGGGCTCGGGGAGCAGTACTTC.

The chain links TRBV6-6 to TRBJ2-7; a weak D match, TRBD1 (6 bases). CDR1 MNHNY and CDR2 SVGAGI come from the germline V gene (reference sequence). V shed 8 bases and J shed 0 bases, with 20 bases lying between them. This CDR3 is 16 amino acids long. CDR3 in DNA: TGTGCCAGCCCGGGACATTGGCTCCCTAGCTCCTACGAGCAGTACTTC. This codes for CASPGHWLPSSYEQYF.

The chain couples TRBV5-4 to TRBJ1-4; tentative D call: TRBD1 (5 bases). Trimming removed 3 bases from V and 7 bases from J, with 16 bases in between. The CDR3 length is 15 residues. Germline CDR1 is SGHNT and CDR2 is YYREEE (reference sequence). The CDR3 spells CASSYYGGDFEKLFF. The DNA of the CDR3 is TGTGCCAGCAGCTACTACGGGGGGGACTTTGAAAAACTGTTTTTT.

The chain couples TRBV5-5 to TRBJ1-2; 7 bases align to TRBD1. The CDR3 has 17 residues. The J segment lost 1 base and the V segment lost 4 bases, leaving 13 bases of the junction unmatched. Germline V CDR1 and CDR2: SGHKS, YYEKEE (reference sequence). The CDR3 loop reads CASSLGQAGAINYGYTF. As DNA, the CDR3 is TGTGCCAGCAGCCTCGGACAGGCCGGAGCGATTAACTATGGCTACACCTTC.